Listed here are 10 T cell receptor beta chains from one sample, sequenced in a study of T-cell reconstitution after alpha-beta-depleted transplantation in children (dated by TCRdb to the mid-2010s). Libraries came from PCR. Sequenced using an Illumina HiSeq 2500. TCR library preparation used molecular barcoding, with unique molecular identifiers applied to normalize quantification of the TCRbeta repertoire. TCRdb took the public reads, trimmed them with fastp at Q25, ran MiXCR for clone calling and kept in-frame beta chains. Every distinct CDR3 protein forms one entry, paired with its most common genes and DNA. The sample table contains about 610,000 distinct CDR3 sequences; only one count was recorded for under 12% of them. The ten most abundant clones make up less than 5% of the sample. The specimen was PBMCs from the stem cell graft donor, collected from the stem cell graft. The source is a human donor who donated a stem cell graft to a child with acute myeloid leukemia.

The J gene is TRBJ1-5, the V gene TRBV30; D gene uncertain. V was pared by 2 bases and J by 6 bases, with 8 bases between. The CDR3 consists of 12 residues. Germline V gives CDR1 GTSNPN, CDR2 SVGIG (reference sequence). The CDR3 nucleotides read TGTGCCTGGAGTCCCGGTCCTCAGCCCCAGCATTTT. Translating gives CAWSPGPQPQHF.

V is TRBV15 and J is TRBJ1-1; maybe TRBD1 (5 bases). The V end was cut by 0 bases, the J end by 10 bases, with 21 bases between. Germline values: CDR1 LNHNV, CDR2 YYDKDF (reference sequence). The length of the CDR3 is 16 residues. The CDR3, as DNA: TGTGCCACCAGCAGAGATCCCATAGCCAGGGCAGAGGGAGCTTTCTTT. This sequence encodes CATSRDPIARAEGAFF.

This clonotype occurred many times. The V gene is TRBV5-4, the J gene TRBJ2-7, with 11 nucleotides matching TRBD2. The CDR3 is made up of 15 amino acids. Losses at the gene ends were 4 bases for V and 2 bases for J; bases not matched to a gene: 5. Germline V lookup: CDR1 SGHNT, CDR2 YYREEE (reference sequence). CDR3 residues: CASSTRLAGPYEQYF. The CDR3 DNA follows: TGTGCCAGCAGCACAAGACTAGCGGGACCCTACGAGCAGTACTTC. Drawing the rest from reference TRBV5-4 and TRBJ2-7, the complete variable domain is ETGVTQSPTHLIKTRGQQVTLRCSSQSGHNTVSWYQQALGQGPQFIFQYYREEENGRGNFPPRFSGLQFPNYSSELNVNALELDDSALYLCASSTRLAGPYEQYFGPGTRLTVT.

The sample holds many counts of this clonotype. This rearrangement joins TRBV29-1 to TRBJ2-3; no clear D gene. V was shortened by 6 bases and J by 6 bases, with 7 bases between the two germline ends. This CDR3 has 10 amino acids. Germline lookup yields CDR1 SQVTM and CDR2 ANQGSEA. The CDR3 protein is CSVRADTQYF. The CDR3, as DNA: TGCAGCGTGCGAGCGGATACGCAGTATTTT.

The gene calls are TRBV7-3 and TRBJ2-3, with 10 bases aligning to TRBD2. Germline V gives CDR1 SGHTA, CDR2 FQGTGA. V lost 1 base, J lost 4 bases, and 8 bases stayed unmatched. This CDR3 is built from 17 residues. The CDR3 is CASSLKGSGRMADTQYF. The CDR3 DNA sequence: TGTGCCAGCAGCTTAAAAGGTAGCGGGAGGATGGCAGATACGCAGTATTTT.

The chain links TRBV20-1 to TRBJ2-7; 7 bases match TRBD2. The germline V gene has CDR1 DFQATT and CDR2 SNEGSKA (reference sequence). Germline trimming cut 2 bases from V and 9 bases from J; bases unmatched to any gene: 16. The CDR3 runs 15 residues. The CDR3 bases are TGCAGTGCTAGATTCTTGACTAGCCAGCCGTGGTGGCAGTACTTC. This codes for CSARFLTSQPWWQYF.

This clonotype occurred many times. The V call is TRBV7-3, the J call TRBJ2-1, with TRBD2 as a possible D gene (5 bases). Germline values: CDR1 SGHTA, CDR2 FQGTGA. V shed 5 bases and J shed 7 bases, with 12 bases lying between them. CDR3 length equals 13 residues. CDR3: CASSLRDGNEQFF. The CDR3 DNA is TGTGCCAGCAGCCTGAGGGATGGGAATGAGCAGTTCTTC.

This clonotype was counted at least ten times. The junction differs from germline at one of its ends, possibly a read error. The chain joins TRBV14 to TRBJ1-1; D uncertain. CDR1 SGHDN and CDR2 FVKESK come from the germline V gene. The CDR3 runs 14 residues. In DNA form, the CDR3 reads TGTGCCAGCAGCCACCCGGGAGGGAACGCTGAAGCTTTCTTT. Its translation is CASSHPGGNAEAFF. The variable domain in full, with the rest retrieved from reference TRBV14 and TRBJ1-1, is EAGVTQFPSHSVIEKGQTVTLRCDPISGHDNLYWYRRVMGKEIKFLLHFVKESKQDESGMPNNRFLAERTGGTYSTLKVQPAELEDSGVYFCASSHPGGNAEAFFGQGTRLTVV.

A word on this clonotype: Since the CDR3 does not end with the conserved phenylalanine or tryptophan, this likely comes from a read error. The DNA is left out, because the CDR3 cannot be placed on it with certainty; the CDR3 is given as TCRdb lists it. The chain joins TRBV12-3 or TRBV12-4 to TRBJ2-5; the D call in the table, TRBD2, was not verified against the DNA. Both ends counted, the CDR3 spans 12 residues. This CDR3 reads CASSFSGALPTL.

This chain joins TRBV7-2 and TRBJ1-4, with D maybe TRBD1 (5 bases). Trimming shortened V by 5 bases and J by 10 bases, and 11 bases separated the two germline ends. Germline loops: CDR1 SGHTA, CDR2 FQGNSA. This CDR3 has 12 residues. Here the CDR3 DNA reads TGTGCCAGCAGCCAGACCGACAGAAAACTGTTTTTT. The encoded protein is CASSQTDRKLFF.